The 4 T cell receptor beta chains below come from one sample, sequenced in a study of T cells in localized non-small cell lung cancer. Sequencing was performed with immunoSEQ multiplex PCR; in TCRdb, only in-frame clones are kept and a portion is missing. The table records thousands of clones, roughly a sixth of them present only once. Source: lung tumor tissue, taken before any cancer treatment. The receptors here all came from a female donor aged 60 or older with stage I squamous cell lung carcinoma.

The rearrangement links TRBV23-1 to TRBJ1-2; TRBD1 matches at 8 bases. TRBV23-1 is annotated as an ORF whose role is uncertain. Germline trimming cut 0 bases from V and 4 bases from J; bases unmatched to any gene: 10. The CDR3 is 17 residues long. DNA for the CDR3: TGCGCCAGCAGTCAATCTAAACGAGACAGGGGCGCCTATGGCTACACCTTC. It translates to CASSQSKRDRGAYGYTF.

In its sample, this clone was seen a few times. The chain couples TRBV28 to TRBJ1-4; no firm D call. Trimming removed 6 bases from V and 0 bases from J, with 14 bases in between. The CDR3 has 16 amino acids. CDR1 MDHEN and CDR2 SYDVKM come from the germline V gene. CDR3 region: CASSPPGRATNEKLFF. CDR3 nucleotides: TGTGCCAGCAGCCCACCCGGGCGCGCAACTAATGAAAAACTGTTTTTT.

This clone is termed medium-sized. The chain combines TRBV9 with TRBJ2-1, with a tentative D call TRBD2 (5 bases). The germline V gene has CDR1 SGDLS and CDR2 YYNGEE. The CDR3 totals 14 residues. V was shortened by 4 bases and J by 5 bases, with 13 bases between the two germline ends. The CDR3 bases are TGTGCCAGCAGCATCGGGATGTTCAACAATGAGCAGTTCTTC. It codes for CASSIGMFNNEQFF.

This clone was found a few times. This chain joins TRBV9 and TRBJ2-1; 8 nucleotides agree with TRBD2. The J segment lost 9 bases and the V segment lost 6 bases, leaving 5 bases of the junction unmatched. CDR1 and CDR2 from the germline V gene are SGDLS and YYNGEE. The CDR3 length is 12 residues. The CDR3 DNA reads as TGTGCCAGCAAGGGACTAGTAGTTGAGCAGTTCTTC. Residues: CASKGLVVEQFF.